The 23 T cell receptor beta chains presented below share a single source sample, sequenced in a study of blood T cell repertoires in COVID-19. Assay: immunoSEQ multiplex PCR; the TCRdb copy retains only in-frame clones and omits some. The sample contains under 200,000 clones, around 86% of which appear only once. The specimen was peripheral blood. These receptors all come from a man aged 65 to 85 with acute or convalescent COVID-19.

The chain carries TRBV11-2 and TRBJ2-1; 12 bases map to TRBD2. This CDR3 is 14 amino acids long. J gave up 15 bases and V 4 bases, and 10 bases lay outside the gene matches. Germline V gene sequence: CDR1 SGHAT, CDR2 FQNNGV. CDR3 DNA: TGTGCCAGCAGCTCCGGACTAGCGGGACCCGAGGTGTTCTTC. Its translation: CASSSGLAGPEVFF.

This clone appeared once. The chain combines TRBV5-1 with TRBJ2-3; TRBD2 agrees at 13 bases. Germline V lookup: CDR1 SGHRS, CDR2 YFSETQ. With V trimmed by 4 bases and J by 1 base, 3 bases remained unmatched. The CDR3 runs 16 residues. The CDR3 DNA sequence: TGCGCCAGCAGCCTTGGACTAGCGGGGGGCACAGATACGCAGTATTTT. This encodes CASSLGLAGGTDTQYF.

The J gene is TRBJ2-1, the V gene TRBV12-2; TRBD2 is the table's D call and was not checked against the DNA. TRBV12-2 is a recognized pseudogene. The CDR3 consists of 21 residues. DNA of the CDR3: TGTGCAAGTCGCTTAGGGTTGTCCGCCCGAAATGGGGGGGGACACTACAATGAGCAGTTCTTC. Translating it yields CASRLGLSARNGGGHYNEQFF.

The chain combines TRBV30 with TRBJ2-3, with D possibly TRBD1 on 5 matching bases. Trimming removed 6 bases at V and 0 bases at J, with 13 bases between. The germline CDR1 and CDR2 sequences are GTSNPN and SVGIG (reference sequence). This CDR3 has 14 amino acids. DNA for the CDR3: TGTGCCTGTTCTCAGGGCACTAGCACAGATACGCAGTATTTT. Protein sequence: CACSQGTSTDTQYF. Variable domain in full (rest from reference TRBV30 and TRBJ2-3): SQTIHQWPATLVQPVGSPLSLECTVEGTSNPNLYWYRQAAGRGLQLLFYSVGIGQISSEVPQNLSASRPQDRQFILSSKKLLLSDSGFYLCACSQGTSTDTQYFGPGTRLTVL.

The chain employs TRBV7-6 and TRBJ2-1; D possibly corresponds to TRBD2 (7 bases). This CDR3 has 15 residues. Germline CDR1 SGHVS, CDR2 FNYEAQ. V was cut by 5 bases and J by 3 bases, with 14 bases left in between. This CDR3 reads CASSLTRGGYNEQFF. The DNA of the CDR3 is TGTGCCAGCAGCCTTACGAGGGGGGGCTACAATGAGCAGTTCTTC.

The chain links TRBV29-1 to TRBJ2-2; TRBD1 matches at 8 bases. J lost 6 bases, V lost 6 bases, and 9 bases had no gene match. The CDR3 covers 14 residues. CDR1 SQVTM and CDR2 ANQGSEA come from the germline V gene. For the CDR3, the DNA is TGCAGCGTCGCGCGGACAGGGCAACCCGGGGAGCTGTTTTTT. This sequence encodes CSVARTGQPGELFF.

The rearrangement uses TRBV19 and TRBJ1-1; tentatively, D is TRBD1 (6 bases). The germline V gene has CDR1 LNHDA and CDR2 SQIVND (reference sequence). Between the trimmed V and J ends, which lost 3 bases and 3 bases, there was a span of 8 bases. The CDR3 has 13 residues. The CDR3: CASSIKGDTEAFF. The CDR3 nucleotides are TGTGCCAGTAGTATTAAGGGGGACACTGAAGCTTTCTTT. Drawing the rest from reference TRBV19 and TRBJ1-1, the complete variable domain is DGGITQSPKYLFRKEGQNVTLSCEQNLNHDAMYWYRQDPGQGLRLIYYSQIVNDFQKGDIAEGYSVSREKKESFPLTVTSAQKNPTAFYLCASSIKGDTEAFFGQGTRLTVV.

The rearrangement uses TRBV20-1 and TRBJ2-7; D possibly corresponds to TRBD1 (5 bases). Germline-derived CDR1 and CDR2 are DFQATT and SNEGSKA (reference sequence). This CDR3 is 11 amino acids long. V was shortened by 3 bases and J by 5 bases, with 8 bases between the two germline ends. CDR3 sequence (DNA): TGCAGTGCTAGCAGGGTGAACGAGCAGTACTTC. This encodes CSASRVNEQYF.

The rearrangement joins TRBV6-5 to TRBJ1-5; the D gene is possibly TRBD1 (6 bases). Trimming removed 6 bases at V and 4 bases at J, with 16 bases between. Per the germline V gene, CDR1 is MNHEY and CDR2 is SVGAGI. The CDR3 covers 15 residues. The CDR3 protein is CASRSGGARNQPQHF. CDR3 sequence (DNA): TGTGCCAGCAGGTCGGGGGGGGCGCGGAATCAGCCCCAGCATTTT.

V and J are TRBV9 and TRBJ1-2, with 7 bases fitting TRBD1. J gave up 4 bases and V 4 bases, and 4 bases lay outside the gene matches. Germline CDR1 and CDR2: SGDLS and YYNGEE. The CDR3 is 13 amino acids. CDR3 nucleotide sequence: TGTGCCAGCAGCCAGGGGGTGGCCTATGGCTACACCTTC. Residues: CASSQGVAYGYTF.

The rearrangement joins TRBV5-1 to TRBJ2-5, with D possibly being TRBD2 (6 bases). The ends were cut back, 4 bases at V and 5 bases at J, with 18 bases in the middle. This CDR3 spans 15 amino acids. The germline gives CDR1 SGHRS, CDR2 YFSETQ. CDR3 in DNA: TGCGCCAGCAGCCTCGCGGGGACCCGAGGGGAGACCCAGTACTTC. It translates to CASSLAGTRGETQYF.

In this sample, this clone turned up a few times. The chain couples TRBV7-3 to TRBJ2-1; TRBD2 matches 8 bases. After removal of 8 bases from V and 4 bases from J, the junction contained 7 bases not matched to a gene. Germline CDR1 and CDR2: SGHTA and FQGTGA. The CDR3 length is 14 residues. CDR3 in DNA: TGTGCCAGCTCTCCAGGCGGGGGGTACAATGAGCAGTTCTTC. Its translation is CASSPGGGYNEQFF.

V and J are TRBV14 and TRBJ2-1, with TRBD2 identical over 8 bases. Germline V gives CDR1 SGHDN, CDR2 FVKESK. CDR3 size: 13 residues. After removal of 6 bases from V and 5 bases from J, the junction contained 3 bases not matched to a gene. The CDR3 DNA is TGTGCCAGCAGGCGGGAGGCAAACAATGAGCAGTTCTTC. Its translation: CASRREANNEQFF.

The chain joins TRBV5-1 to TRBJ1-1; D is possibly TRBD1 (5 bases). Germline V gene lookup returns CDR1 SGHRS and CDR2 YFSETQ. With 1 base removed from V and 3 bases from J, the gap between germline ends came to 13 bases. The CDR3 has 15 amino acids. CDR3 loop: CASSLQIGGDTEAFF. CDR3 DNA sequence: TGCGCCAGCAGCTTGCAAATCGGGGGAGACACTGAAGCTTTCTTT.

The J gene is TRBJ2-7, the V gene TRBV7-9, with a possible D match to TRBD1 (5 bases). Germline CDR1 is SEHNR and CDR2 is FQNEAQ (reference sequence). V lost 5 bases and J lost 3, with 11 bases in between. This CDR3 has 13 amino acids. The DNA for the CDR3 is TGTGCCAGCAGCGCCCCAGGGCGCTACGAGCAGTACTTC. Its protein product is CASSAPGRYEQYF.

The genes are TRBV21-1 and TRBJ2-2; the D call of TRBD1 is as the table states it, not checked on the DNA. TRBV21-1 is an annotated pseudogene. This CDR3 is 20 amino acids long. The CDR3 spells CASSTDPRTGDPGVTGELFF. The CDR3 DNA follows: TGTGCCAGCAGCACCGATCCAAGGACAGGGGACCCCGGGGTCACCGGGGAGCTGTTTTTT.

The genes are TRBV9 and TRBJ1-4; 9 positions match TRBD1. With 3 bases clipped from V and 5 bases from J, the junction kept 2 bases outside the gene matches. Germline-derived CDR1 and CDR2 are SGDLS and YYNGEE. This CDR3 comprises 14 residues. In DNA, the CDR3 is TGTGCCAGCAGCGAGACAGGGGGGAATGAAAAACTGTTTTTT. This gives the protein CASSETGGNEKLFF. Variable domain in full (rest from reference TRBV9 and TRBJ1-4): DSGVTQTPKHLITATGQRVTLRCSPRSGDLSVYWYQQSLDQGLQFLIQYYNGEERAKGNILERFSAQQFPDLHSELNLSSLELGDSALYFCASSETGGNEKLFFGSGTQLSVL.

The rearrangement links TRBV28 to TRBJ1-1; TRBD1 is a possible D gene (6 bases). CDR1 is MDHEN, CDR2 SYDVKM, per germline. Deletions cut 4 bases from V and 1 base from J, with 10 bases between. This CDR3 has 14 residues. The CDR3 DNA is TGTGCCAGCAGTTCTTTGGGACAGAACACTGAAGCTTTCTTT. This sequence encodes CASSSLGQNTEAFF.

The chain couples TRBV7-8 to TRBJ2-7; 7 bases fit TRBD2. Germline assignment: CDR1 SGHVS and CDR2 FQNEAQ. The CDR3 loop spans 16 amino acids. Trimming removed 3 bases from V and 3 bases from J; junction bases left unmatched: 11. CDR3 sequence: CASSLRSGGLFYEQYF. CDR3 in DNA: TGTGCCAGCAGCTTGCGGTCGGGGGGACTTTTCTACGAGCAGTACTTC.

The chain employs TRBV10-3 and TRBJ1-1, with 10 nucleotides matching TRBD1. V was pared by 0 bases and J by 6 bases, with 7 bases of the junction left unmatched. In germline, CDR1 is ENHRY, CDR2 SYGVKD. The CDR3 length is 16 residues. The CDR3 nucleotides are TGTGCCATCAGTGAGTCCGTAGGGACAGGGGACGCTGAAGCTTTCTTT. Translating it yields CAISESVGTGDAEAFF.

The V call is TRBV5-1, the J call TRBJ2-3; 10 bases line up with TRBD2. The CDR3 loop spans 16 amino acids. Germline CDR1 and CDR2: SGHRS and YFSETQ. V gave up 0 bases and J gave up 5 bases; unmatched junction bases: 6. The DNA for the CDR3 is TGCGCCAGCAGCTTGGGTCTAGCGGGGGAGGGAGATACGCAGTATTTT. It yields the protein CASSLGLAGEGDTQYF.

CDR3 nucleotides: TGTGCCAGCAGCTTCTTAGCGGGGCCGGGGGATGAGCAGTTCTTC. Residues: CASSFLAGPGDEQFF. This chain joins TRBV7-8 and TRBJ2-1; 8 bases are a match to TRBD2. This CDR3 is built from 15 residues. From germline, CDR1 is SGHVS and CDR2 FQNEAQ. Unmatched junction bases numbered 9, after V lost 3 bases and J lost 8 bases.

The genes are TRBV27 and TRBJ2-7; no definite D call. Looked up from germline, CDR1 is MNHEY and CDR2 is SMNVEV (reference sequence). V was cut by 5 bases and J by 0 bases, with 14 bases left in between. The length of the CDR3 is 15 residues. CDR3 in DNA: TGTGCCAGCAGTAGACTGACGGATAGCTCCTACGAGCAGTACTTC. This encodes CASSRLTDSSYEQYF.